This entry lists 25 T cell receptor beta chains sequenced from one sample in a study of blood T cell repertoires in COVID-19. TCRdb keeps only in-frame clones here, not all; method: immunoSEQ multiplex PCR. The table includes 180,000 or so clones, roughly 86% detected once. The sequenced sample consisted of PBMCs or T cells enriched from blood (not recorded which). The source of these receptors is a woman in her twenties or thirties who had recovered from COVID-19.

This chain uses TRBV2 with TRBJ2-2; 8 positions agree with TRBD2. J was trimmed by 6 bases and V by 4 bases; bases with no gene match: 10. Germline V lookup: CDR1 SNHLY, CDR2 FYNNEI. The CDR3 totals 16 residues. The CDR3 reads CASSGEGAGDAGELFF. CDR3 nucleotides: TGTGCCAGCAGTGGGGAAGGAGCGGGAGATGCCGGGGAGCTGTTTTTT.

The rearrangement joins TRBV7-9 to TRBJ1-2, with 8 positions matching TRBD1. Trimming removed 8 bases from V and 0 bases from J; junction bases left unmatched: 8. The germline gives CDR1 SEHNR, CDR2 FQNEAQ (reference sequence). The CDR3 loop spans 15 amino acids. CDR3 sequence reads: CASGTGMISNYGYTF. CDR3 bases: TGTGCCAGCGGGACAGGAATGATCTCTAACTATGGCTACACCTTC. Full variable domain (outside the CDR3, taken from reference TRBV7-9 and TRBJ1-2): DTGVSQNPRHKITKRGQNVTFRCDPISEHNRLYWYRQTLGQGPEFLTYFQNEAQLEKSRLLSDRFSAERPKGSFSTLEIQRTEQGDSAMYLCASGTGMISNYGYTFGSGTRLTVV.

The rearrangement joins TRBV4-1 to TRBJ2-2, with 10 positions matching TRBD2. The germline CDR1 and CDR2 sequences are MGHRA and YSYEKL. This CDR3 is 16 amino acids long. Germline trimming cut 0 bases from V and 7 bases from J; bases unmatched to any gene: 5. The CDR3 coding sequence is TGCGCCAGCAGCCAAGATCCTAGCGGGAGTGACGGGGAGCTGTTTTTT. Residues: CASSQDPSGSDGELFF.

V gene TRBV3-1 (or the pseudogene TRBV3-2) combines with J gene TRBJ1-2; the D gene is possibly TRBD1 (5 bases). Trimming cost V 0 bases and J 7 bases, with 12 bases left between them. The CDR3 length is 14 residues. CDR1 is LGHDT and CDR2 is YNNKEL in the germline V gene (reference sequence). The CDR3 coding sequence is TGTGCCAGCAGCCAAGATGGCAGGGCAAGTGGCTACACCTTC. It encodes CASSQDGRASGYTF.

This clone was picked up one time. The rearrangement uses TRBV14 and TRBJ2-1; tentatively, D is TRBD2 (5 bases). V lost 5 bases, J lost 10 bases, and 15 bases lay in between. The CDR3 is 13 residues long. From germline, CDR1 is SGHDN and CDR2 FVKESK. CDR3 bases: TGTGCCAGCAGCTTAGCGACTGGCAAGGAGCAGTTCTTC. Amino acid sequence: CASSLATGKEQFF.

The gene calls are TRBV4-2 and TRBJ2-3; D is possibly TRBD2 (6 bases). With 0 bases removed from V and 6 bases from J, the gap between germline ends came to 10 bases. In germline, CDR1 is LGHNA, CDR2 YNFKEQ. CDR3 length equals 14 residues. The CDR3 DNA reads as TGTGCCAGCAGCCAAGATGGCGGGGAGGATACGCAGTATTTT. Protein product: CASSQDGGEDTQYF.

V and J are TRBV6-6 and TRBJ2-5; 11 bases are a match to TRBD2. The V gene's germline CDR1 is MNHNY and CDR2 SVGAGI (reference sequence). Trimming at V came to 0 bases and at J to 3 bases, leaving 3 bases not matched to a gene. This CDR3 comprises 16 residues. CDR3 in amino acids: CASSYSTSGMEETQYF. The CDR3 DNA is TGTGCCAGCAGTTACTCGACTAGCGGGATGGAAGAGACCCAGTACTTC.

J is TRBJ1-2 and V is TRBV5-4; 9 nucleotides align to TRBD1. Per the germline V gene, CDR1 is SGHNT and CDR2 is YYREEE (reference sequence). The CDR3 has 16 amino acids. The trim removed 0 bases at V and 6 bases at J, leaving 9 bases unmatched. This CDR3 reads CASSLGERTGVDGYTF. CDR3 nucleotides: TGTGCCAGCAGCTTGGGCGAAAGGACAGGGGTGGATGGCTACACCTTC.

This chain links TRBV11-2 with TRBJ2-2; no clear D gene. Trimming took off 1 base at V and 0 bases at J, with 6 bases between the two ends. This CDR3 has 15 amino acids. The germline V gene has CDR1 SGHAT and CDR2 FQNNGV. The CDR3 spells CASSLGRSNTGELFF. The CDR3 bases are TGTGCCAGCAGCTTAGGGCGGTCGAACACCGGGGAGCTGTTTTTT.

The V call is TRBV4-1, the J call TRBJ2-3, with 12 bases lining up with TRBD2. The germline V gene encodes CDR1 MGHRA and CDR2 YSYEKL. This CDR3 is built from 16 residues. The J segment lost 4 bases and the V segment lost 1 base, leaving 3 bases of the junction unmatched. The CDR3 is CASSQGTSGNADTQYF. CDR3 DNA sequence: TGCGCCAGCAGCCAAGGGACTAGCGGGAATGCAGATACGCAGTATTTT.

The chain is built from TRBV14 and TRBJ2-5; a possible D gene is TRBD1 (6 bases). The V end was cut by 1 base, the J end by 7 bases, with 19 bases between. The CDR3 totals 16 residues. From germline, CDR1 is SGHDN and CDR2 FVKESK. The CDR3: CASSQGRQAIEGTQYF. CDR3 sequence (DNA): TGTGCCAGCAGCCAAGGGAGACAGGCGATAGAGGGGACCCAGTACTTC. The full variable domain, in which reference TRBV14 and TRBJ2-5 provide the parts outside the CDR3, is EAGVTQFPSHSVIEKGQTVTLRCDPISGHDNLYWYRRVMGKEIKFLLHFVKESKQDESGMPNNRFLAERTGGTYSTLKVQPAELEDSGVYFCASSQGRQAIEGTQYFGPGTRLLVL.

The rearrangement joins TRBV23-1 to TRBJ2-1, with 7 bases matching TRBD2. TRBV23-1 is labeled an ORF, and its function is uncertain. With V trimmed by 2 bases and J by 7 bases, 8 bases remained unmatched. The CDR3 runs 15 residues. This chain's CDR3 is CASSQDVSGYNEQFF. CDR3 coding DNA: TGCGCCAGCAGTCAAGACGTTAGCGGGTATAATGAGCAGTTCTTC.

In DNA, the CDR3 is TGTGCCAGCAGCTTAGTAGGCCAGGGGAGAGGCTACACCTTC. This translates into CASSLVGQGRGYTF. This chain links TRBV7-2 with TRBJ1-2; tentative D call: TRBD1 (6 bases). The ends were cut back, 1 base at V and 8 bases at J, with 14 bases in the middle. Germline V gives CDR1 SGHTA, CDR2 FQGNSA. The CDR3 sequence is 14 residues long.

V and J are TRBV5-5 and TRBJ1-2; TRBD1 matches at 7 bases. Germline V CDR1 and CDR2: SGHKS, YYEKEE (reference sequence). The CDR3 length is 16 residues. Trimming at V came to 5 bases and at J to 5 bases, leaving 15 bases not matched to a gene. The CDR3 nucleotides are TGTGCCAGCAGTATTACCGGGACAGTTTTAACTTATGGCTACACCTTC. Its protein is CASSITGTVLTYGYTF.

This chain connects TRBV18 to TRBJ2-3; possibly TRBD2 for D (5 bases). V was cut by 4 bases and J by 0 bases, with 5 bases left in between. The CDR3 covers 13 residues. Germline loops: CDR1 KGHSH, CDR2 LQKENI. CDR3 in DNA: TGTGCCAGCTCACGGACTAGCACAGATACGCAGTATTTT. It codes for CASSRTSTDTQYF. The full variable domain, rest sourced from reference TRBV18 and TRBJ2-3, is NAGVMQNPRHLVRRRGQEARLRCSPMKGHSHVYWYRQLPEEGLKFMVYLQKENIIDESGMPKERFSAEFPKEGPSILRIQQVVRGDSAAYFCASSRTSTDTQYFGPGTRLTVL.

The chain recombines TRBV27 with TRBJ2-1; D gene unclear. The length of the CDR3 is 12 residues. The germline gives CDR1 MNHEY, CDR2 SMNVEV (reference sequence). Trimming shortened V by 8 bases and J by 1 base, and 6 bases separated the two germline ends. The CDR3 nucleotides read TGTGCCAGCGCGCTATCCTACAATGAGCAGTTCTTC. The encoded protein is CASALSYNEQFF.

This chain joins TRBV9 and TRBJ2-2, with D perhaps matching TRBD1 (5 bases). The ends were cut back, 4 bases at V and 0 bases at J, with 22 bases in the middle. CDR1 and CDR2 (germline): SGDLS, YYNGEE. CDR3 size: 19 residues. The CDR3 sequence: CASSQPHGRKGPNTGELFF. CDR3 DNA: TGTGCCAGCAGCCAACCGCACGGACGTAAGGGGCCGAACACCGGGGAGCTGTTTTTT.

The chain is built from TRBV24-1 and TRBJ2-3; 13 bases agree with TRBD2. Germline V gene lookup returns CDR1 KGHDR and CDR2 SFDVKD. CDR3 size: 19 residues. V lost 5 bases, J lost 2 bases, and 12 bases stayed unmatched. DNA for the CDR3: TGTGCCACCAGTGGGCTGACCGGGACTAGCGGGAAAATCACAGATACGCAGTATTTT. Its translation: CATSGLTGTSGKITDTQYF.

The chain uses TRBV5-1 and TRBJ2-7; 12 positions match TRBD1. CDR3 length: 15 residues. Germline loops: CDR1 SGHRS, CDR2 YFSETQ. The junction had 8 bases not matched to a gene; V was cut back by 3 bases and J by 7 bases. In DNA form, the CDR3 reads TGCGCCAGCAGCTCAAAGGGACAGGGGGCGGGAGAGCAGTACTTC. Encoded protein: CASSSKGQGAGEQYF.

The gene calls are TRBV6-1 and TRBJ2-7; tentatively, D is TRBD1 (6 bases). The length of the CDR3 is 12 residues. Trimming pared 2 bases from V and 5 bases from J, leaving 7 bases between. Germline CDR1 and CDR2: MNHNS and SASEGT. CDR3 sequence: CASSESGDEQYF. In DNA, the CDR3 is TGTGCCAGCAGTGAATCAGGGGACGAGCAGTACTTC.

The gene calls are TRBV25-1 and TRBJ2-7, with 11 bases matching TRBD2. The V gene's germline CDR1 is MGHDK and CDR2 SYGVNS. The CDR3 length is 16 residues. V lost 4 bases to trimming and J lost 3 bases; unmatched junction nucleotides: 8. In DNA, the CDR3 is TGTGCCAGCAGTGGCCCCACTAGCGGGAGAAACTACGAGCAGTACTTC. Encoded protein: CASSGPTSGRNYEQYF.

The rearrangement links TRBV6-1 to TRBJ2-7, with 10 bases fitting TRBD2. The germline V gene encodes CDR1 MNHNS and CDR2 SASEGT. Trimming at V came to 1 base and at J to 1 base, leaving 1 base not matched to a gene. CDR3 size: 15 residues. CDR3 amino acids: CASSEELAGSYEQYF. CDR3 nucleotides: TGTGCCAGCAGTGAAGAACTAGCGGGATCCTACGAGCAGTACTTC.

The gene calls are TRBV9 and TRBJ1-2; D is perhaps TRBD1 (6 bases). Germline V lookup: CDR1 SGDLS, CDR2 YYNGEE. With 0 bases removed from V and 1 base from J, the gap between germline ends came to 7 bases. The length of the CDR3 is 14 residues. DNA of the CDR3: TGTGCCAGCAGCGTAGGACAGGATAACTATGGCTACACCTTC. Translated: CASSVGQDNYGYTF.

The gene calls are TRBV4-1 and TRBJ2-1; TRBD1 matches at 8 bases. The CDR3 loop spans 15 amino acids. The germline CDR1 and CDR2 sequences are MGHRA and YSYEKL. Trimming took 1 base from V and 2 from J; bases not matched to a gene: 1. This CDR3 reads CASSQGTGTYNEQFF. CDR3 sequence (DNA): TGCGCCAGCAGCCAAGGGACAGGGACCTACAATGAGCAGTTCTTC.

The CDR3 spells CSVEGQGSANYGYTF. The CDR3 DNA is TGCAGCGTTGAGGGACAGGGATCAGCTAACTATGGCTACACCTTC. V is TRBV29-1 and J is TRBJ1-2, with TRBD1 matching over 9 bases. The V gene's germline CDR1 is SQVTM and CDR2 ANQGSEA. The V and J ends lost 3 bases and 0 bases, in that order; junction bases with no gene match: 5. The CDR3 is 15 residues long.